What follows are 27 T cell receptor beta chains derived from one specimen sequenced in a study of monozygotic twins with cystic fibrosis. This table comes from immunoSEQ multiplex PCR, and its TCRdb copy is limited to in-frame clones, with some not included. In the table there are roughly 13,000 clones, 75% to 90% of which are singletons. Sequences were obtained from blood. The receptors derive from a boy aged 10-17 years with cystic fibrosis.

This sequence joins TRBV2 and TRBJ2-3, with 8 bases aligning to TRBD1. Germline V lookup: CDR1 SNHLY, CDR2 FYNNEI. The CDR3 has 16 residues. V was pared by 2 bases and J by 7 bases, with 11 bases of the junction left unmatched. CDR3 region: CASSEFGQGSSNTQYF. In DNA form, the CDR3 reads TGTGCCAGCAGTGAATTTGGACAGGGATCTTCCAATACGCAGTATTTT.

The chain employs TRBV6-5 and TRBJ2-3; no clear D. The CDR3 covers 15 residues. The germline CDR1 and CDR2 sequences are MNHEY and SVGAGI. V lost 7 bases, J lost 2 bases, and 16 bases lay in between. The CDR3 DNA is TGTGCCAGCACTCAGGAAGGACGGCCCACAGATACGCAGTATTTT. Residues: CASTQEGRPTDTQYF.

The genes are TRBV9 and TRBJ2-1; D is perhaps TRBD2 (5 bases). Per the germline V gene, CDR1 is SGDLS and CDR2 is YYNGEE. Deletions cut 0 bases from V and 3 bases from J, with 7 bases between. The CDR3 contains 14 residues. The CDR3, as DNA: TGTGCCAGCAGCGTAGTAGCGAACTACAATGAGCAGTTCTTC. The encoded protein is CASSVVANYNEQFF.

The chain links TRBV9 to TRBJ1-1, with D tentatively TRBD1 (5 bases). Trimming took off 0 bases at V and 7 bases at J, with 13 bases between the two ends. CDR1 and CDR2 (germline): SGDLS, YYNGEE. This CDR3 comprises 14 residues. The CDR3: CASSVGGRTDEAFF. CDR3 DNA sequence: TGTGCCAGCAGCGTAGGGGGCAGGACGGATGAAGCTTTCTTT.

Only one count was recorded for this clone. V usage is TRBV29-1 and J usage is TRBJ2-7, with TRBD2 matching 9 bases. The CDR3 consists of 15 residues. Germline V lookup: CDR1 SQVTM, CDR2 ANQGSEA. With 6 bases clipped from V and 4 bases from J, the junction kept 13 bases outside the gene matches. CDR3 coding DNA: TGCAGCGTGGAGAACAGAGGCGGGGGGGCGTACGAGCAGTACTTC. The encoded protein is CSVENRGGGAYEQYF.

The CDR3 region is CASGTRSGTGTYGYTF. CDR3 coding DNA: TGTGCCAGCGGCACCCGATCCGGGACAGGCACTTATGGCTACACCTTC. This chain joins TRBV28 and TRBJ1-2; 8 bases fit TRBD1. The V and J ends lost 8 bases and 5 bases, in that order; junction bases with no gene match: 16. CDR3 size: 16 residues. Per germline, CDR1 MDHEN and CDR2 SYDVKM.

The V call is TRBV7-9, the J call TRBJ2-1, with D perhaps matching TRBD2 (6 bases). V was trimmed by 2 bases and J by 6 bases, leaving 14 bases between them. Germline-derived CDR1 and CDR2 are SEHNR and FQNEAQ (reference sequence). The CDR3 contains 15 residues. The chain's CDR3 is CASSLIRGKGNEQFF. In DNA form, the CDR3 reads TGTGCCAGCAGCTTAATTCGGGGGAAGGGCAATGAGCAGTTCTTC.

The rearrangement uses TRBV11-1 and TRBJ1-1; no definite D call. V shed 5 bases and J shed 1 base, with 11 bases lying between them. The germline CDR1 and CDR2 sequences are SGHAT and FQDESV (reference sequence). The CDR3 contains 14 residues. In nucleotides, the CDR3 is TGTGCCAGCAGCCACCCCCAGGCGAACACTGAAGCTTTCTTT. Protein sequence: CASSHPQANTEAFF.

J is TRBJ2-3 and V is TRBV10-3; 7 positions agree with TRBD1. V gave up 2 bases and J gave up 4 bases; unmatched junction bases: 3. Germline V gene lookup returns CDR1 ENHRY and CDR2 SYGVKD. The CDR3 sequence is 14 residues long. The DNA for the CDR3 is TGTGCCATCAGTGAGGACAGGGTTGCAGATACGCAGTATTTT. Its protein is CAISEDRVADTQYF.

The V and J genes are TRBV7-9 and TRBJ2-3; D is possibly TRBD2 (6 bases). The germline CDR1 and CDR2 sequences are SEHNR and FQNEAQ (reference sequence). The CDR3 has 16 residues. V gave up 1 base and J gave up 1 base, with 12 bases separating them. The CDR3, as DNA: TGTGCCAGCAGCTTAGAGGACTACCCTGGCACAGATACGCAGTATTTT. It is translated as CASSLEDYPGTDTQYF.

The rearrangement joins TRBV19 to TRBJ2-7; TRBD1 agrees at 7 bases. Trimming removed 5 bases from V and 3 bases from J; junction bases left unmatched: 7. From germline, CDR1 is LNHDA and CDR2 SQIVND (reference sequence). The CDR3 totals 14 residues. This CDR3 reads CASSPKTGLYEQYF. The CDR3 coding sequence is TGTGCCAGTAGTCCTAAGACAGGGCTCTACGAGCAGTACTTC.

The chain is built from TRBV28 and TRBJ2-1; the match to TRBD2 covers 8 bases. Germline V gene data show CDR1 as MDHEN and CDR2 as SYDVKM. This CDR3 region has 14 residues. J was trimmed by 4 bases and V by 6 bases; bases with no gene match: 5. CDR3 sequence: CASRSAGAYNEQFF. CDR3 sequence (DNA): TGTGCCAGCAGGTCAGCGGGAGCTTACAATGAGCAGTTCTTC. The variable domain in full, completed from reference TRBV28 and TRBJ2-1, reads DVKVTQSSRYLVKRTGEKVFLECVQDMDHENMFWYRQDPGLGLRLIYFSYDVKMKEKGDIPEGYSVSREKKERFSLILESASTNQTSMYLCASRSAGAYNEQFFGPGTRLTVL.

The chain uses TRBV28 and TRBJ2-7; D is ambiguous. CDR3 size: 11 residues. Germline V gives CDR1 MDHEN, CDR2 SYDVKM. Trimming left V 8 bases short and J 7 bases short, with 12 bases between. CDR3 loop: CASGSGREQYF. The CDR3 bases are TGTGCCAGCGGTAGTGGGCGGGAGCAGTACTTC.

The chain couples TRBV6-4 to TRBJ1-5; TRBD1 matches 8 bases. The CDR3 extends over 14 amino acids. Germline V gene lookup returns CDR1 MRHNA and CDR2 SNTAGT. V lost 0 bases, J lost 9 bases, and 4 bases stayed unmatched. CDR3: CASSDSAGGRPQHF. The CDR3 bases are TGTGCCAGCAGTGACTCCGCAGGGGGCCGGCCCCAGCATTTT.

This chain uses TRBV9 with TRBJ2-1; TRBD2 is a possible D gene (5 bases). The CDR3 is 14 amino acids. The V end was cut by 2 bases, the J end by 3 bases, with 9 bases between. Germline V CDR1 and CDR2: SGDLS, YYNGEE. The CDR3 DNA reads TGTGCCAGCAGCGTTAGCGACGGCTACAATGAGCAGTTCTTC. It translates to CASSVSDGYNEQFF.

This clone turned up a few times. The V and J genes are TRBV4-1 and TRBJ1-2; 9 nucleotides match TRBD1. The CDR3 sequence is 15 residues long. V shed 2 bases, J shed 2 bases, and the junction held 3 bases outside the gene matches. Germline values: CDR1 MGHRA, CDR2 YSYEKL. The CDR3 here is CASSQPGQGNYGYTF. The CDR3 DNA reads TGCGCCAGCAGCCAACCCGGACAGGGGAACTATGGCTACACCTTC.

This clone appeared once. This chain's CDR3 is CASSGGGWRPQHF. The CDR3 nucleotides are TGTGCCAGCAGTGGTGGGGGCTGGAGGCCCCAGCATTTT. The chain is built from TRBV6-1 and TRBJ1-5, with D tentatively TRBD1 (6 bases). Per the germline V gene, CDR1 is MNHNS and CDR2 is SASEGT. The CDR3 is 13 residues long. The ends were cut back, 4 bases at V and 9 bases at J, with 13 bases in the middle.

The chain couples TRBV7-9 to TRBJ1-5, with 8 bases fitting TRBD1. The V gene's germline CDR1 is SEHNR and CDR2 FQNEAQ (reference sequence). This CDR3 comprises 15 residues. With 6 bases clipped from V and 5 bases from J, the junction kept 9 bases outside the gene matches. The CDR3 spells CASSPTGERYQPQHF. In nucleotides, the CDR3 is TGTGCCAGCAGTCCGACAGGGGAGCGGTATCAGCCCCAGCATTTT.

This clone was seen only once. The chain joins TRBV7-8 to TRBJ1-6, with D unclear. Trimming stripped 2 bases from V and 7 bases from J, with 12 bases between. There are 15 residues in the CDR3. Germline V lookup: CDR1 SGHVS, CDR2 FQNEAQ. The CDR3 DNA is TGTGCCAGCAGCTTATTAAGGGTCGAAAATTCACCCCTCCACTTT. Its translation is CASSLLRVENSPLHF.

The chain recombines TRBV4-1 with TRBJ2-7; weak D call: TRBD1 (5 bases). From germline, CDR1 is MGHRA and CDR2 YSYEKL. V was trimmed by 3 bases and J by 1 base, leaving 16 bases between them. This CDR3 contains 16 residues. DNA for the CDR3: TGCGCCAGCAGCCAGCTGACAGCCGTGCCGTCCTACGAGCAGTACTTC. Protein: CASSQLTAVPSYEQYF.

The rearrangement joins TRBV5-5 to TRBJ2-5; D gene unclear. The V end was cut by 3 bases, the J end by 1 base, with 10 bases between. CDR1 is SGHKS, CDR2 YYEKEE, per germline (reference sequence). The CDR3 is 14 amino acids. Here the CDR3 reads CASSYLRAQETQYF. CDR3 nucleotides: TGTGCCAGCAGCTACCTAAGGGCCCAAGAGACCCAGTACTTC.

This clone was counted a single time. CDR3 amino acids: CASSLAFRGDGYTF. For the CDR3, the DNA is TGTGCCAGCAGCTTAGCGTTCAGGGGGGATGGCTACACCTTC. The J gene is TRBJ1-2, the V gene TRBV13, with 7 bases identical to TRBD1. CDR3 length: 14 amino acids. J gave up 6 bases and V 1 base, and 5 bases lay outside the gene matches. Germline CDR1 is PRHDT and CDR2 is FYEKMQ (reference sequence).

In DNA, the CDR3 is TGTGCCAGCAGCTTCCAGACAGATAGCAATCAGCCCCAGCATTTT. Amino acid sequence: CASSFQTDSNQPQHF. This chain uses TRBV5-6 with TRBJ1-5; perhaps TRBD1 as D (5 bases). CDR1 and CDR2 from the germline V gene are SGHDT and YYEEEE. V was clipped by 2 bases and J by 0 bases, with 9 bases between them. This CDR3 comprises 15 residues.

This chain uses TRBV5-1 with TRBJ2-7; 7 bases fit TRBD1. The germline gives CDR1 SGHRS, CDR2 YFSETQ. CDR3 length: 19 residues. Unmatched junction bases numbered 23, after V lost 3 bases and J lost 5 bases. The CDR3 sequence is CASSCVSSPKQGFRDEQYF. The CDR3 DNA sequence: TGCGCCAGCAGCTGTGTATCCTCGCCGAAACAGGGGTTTAGGGACGAGCAGTACTTC.

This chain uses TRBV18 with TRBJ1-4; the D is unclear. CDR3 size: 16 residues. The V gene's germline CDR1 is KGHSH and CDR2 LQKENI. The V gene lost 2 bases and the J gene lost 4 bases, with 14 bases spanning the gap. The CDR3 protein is CASSPFELQSNEKLFF. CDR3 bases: TGTGCCAGCTCACCATTTGAGCTACAGAGTAATGAAAAACTGTTTTTT.

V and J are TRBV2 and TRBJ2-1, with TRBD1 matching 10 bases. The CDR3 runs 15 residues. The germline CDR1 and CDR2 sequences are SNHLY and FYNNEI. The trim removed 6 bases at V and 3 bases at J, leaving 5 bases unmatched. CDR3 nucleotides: TGTGCCAGCAGGACGGACAGGGGGGACTACAATGAGCAGTTCTTC. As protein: CASRTDRGDYNEQFF.

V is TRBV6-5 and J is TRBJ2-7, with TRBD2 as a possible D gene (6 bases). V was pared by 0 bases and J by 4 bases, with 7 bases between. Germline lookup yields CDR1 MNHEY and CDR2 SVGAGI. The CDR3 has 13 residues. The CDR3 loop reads CASSYSTSYEQYF. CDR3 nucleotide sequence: TGTGCCAGCAGTTACTCGACTAGTTACGAGCAGTACTTC.